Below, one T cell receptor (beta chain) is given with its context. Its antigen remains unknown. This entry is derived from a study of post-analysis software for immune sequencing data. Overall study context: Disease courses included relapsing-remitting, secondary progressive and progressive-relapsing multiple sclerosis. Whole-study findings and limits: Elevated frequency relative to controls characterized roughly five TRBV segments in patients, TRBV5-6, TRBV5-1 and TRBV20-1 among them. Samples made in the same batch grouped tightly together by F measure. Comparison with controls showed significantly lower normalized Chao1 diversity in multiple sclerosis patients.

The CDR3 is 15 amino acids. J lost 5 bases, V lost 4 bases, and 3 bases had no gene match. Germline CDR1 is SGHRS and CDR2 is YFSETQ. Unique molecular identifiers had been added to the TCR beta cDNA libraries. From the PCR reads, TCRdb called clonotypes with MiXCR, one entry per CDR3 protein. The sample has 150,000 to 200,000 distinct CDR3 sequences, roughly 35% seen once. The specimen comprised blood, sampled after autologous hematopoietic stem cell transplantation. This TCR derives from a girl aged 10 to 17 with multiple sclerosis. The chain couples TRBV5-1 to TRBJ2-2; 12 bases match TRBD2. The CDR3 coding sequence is TGCGCCAGCAGCCTCGGGACTAGCGGGACCGGGGAGCTGTTTTTT. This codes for CASSLGTSGTGELFF.